What follows is one T cell receptor (beta chain) and its context. The target of this receptor is not known. The sample holds no much larger clone one base away, and base qualities are not on file. The data were obtained in a study of blood T cell repertoires in COVID-19 (TCRdb year 2020). With regard to the full study: Samples from collaborators originated in the United States, Italy and Spain and spanned both the acute and convalescent phases of COVID-19. Where available, HLA class I and class II types were taken from metadata supplied by the sample provider and were not determined by assay-based typing. A de-identified subject ID, COVID-19 status, age in years and sex were almost always included in the sample metadata. The samples were drawn from the first 160 participants of the ongoing ImmuneRACE study and from 950 to 1,500 subjects provided by 6 global collaborators. The prospective study material was composed of cDNA or gDNA derived from T cells, B-cell-depleted T cells, or PBMCs. The dataset comprised deeply sampled blood TCRbeta repertoires from subjects exposed to, actively infected with, or recovered from COVID-19. The repertoires were released in a freely available public database intended as a resource for research on the immune response to SARS-CoV-2.

Whole blood was collected in K2EDTA tubes by collaborating institutions according to the institutions' own protocols. For TCRbeta analysis, collaborators shipped samples as frozen whole blood, isolated PBMCs, or DNA extracted from either of those sample types. General study outcomes and caveats: Clinical and demographic metadata were provided uncurated, with the amount varying by source and participant.

The immunoSEQ Assay, a bias-controlled multiplex PCR, was used to amplify TCRbeta CDR3 regions from genomic DNA. The study's own analysis went as follows. Within the assay, amplification of reference gene primers was used to estimate how many nucleated cells each sample contained. To quantify the absolute abundance of each unique TCRbeta CDR3 rearrangement, sequence reads were collapsed and filtered. For each sample, productive Simpson clonality was calculated as the square root of Simpson's diversity index across productive rearrangements. TCRdb provides this immuneACCESS table in a form limited to in-frame rearrangements. Some clones are lacking; in checked studies, under half of them reflect an unresolved V gene, and why the rest are absent is not known. The DNA was the basis for D and trimming; V, J and clone size are from that table. A total of about 150,000 clones appear in this sample, 85% to 90% of them only once. Roughly 15% of the sample rests with the top ten.

The sequence was obtained from a woman between 35 and 50 years old with acute or convalescent COVID-19. Sequenced sample: peripheral blood.

DNA sequence: TGTGCCAGCAGGGGACCGACAGGCCGCCTCTCCTACGAGCAGTACTTC. Translated, it reads CASRGPTGRLSYEQYF. The receptor chain draws on TRBV7-3 and TRBJ2-7, and perhaps TRBD1 as D gene, on 6 matching bases. Deletion took 6 bases off V and 0 bases off J, with a span of 18 bases between the germline ends. Taken from cysteine to phenylalanine, the CDR3 has 16 residues. The kept DNA is CDR3 alone, 48 bases in frame from the first base. From a lookup of the germline V gene, CDR1 and CDR2 are SGHTA and FQGTGA.